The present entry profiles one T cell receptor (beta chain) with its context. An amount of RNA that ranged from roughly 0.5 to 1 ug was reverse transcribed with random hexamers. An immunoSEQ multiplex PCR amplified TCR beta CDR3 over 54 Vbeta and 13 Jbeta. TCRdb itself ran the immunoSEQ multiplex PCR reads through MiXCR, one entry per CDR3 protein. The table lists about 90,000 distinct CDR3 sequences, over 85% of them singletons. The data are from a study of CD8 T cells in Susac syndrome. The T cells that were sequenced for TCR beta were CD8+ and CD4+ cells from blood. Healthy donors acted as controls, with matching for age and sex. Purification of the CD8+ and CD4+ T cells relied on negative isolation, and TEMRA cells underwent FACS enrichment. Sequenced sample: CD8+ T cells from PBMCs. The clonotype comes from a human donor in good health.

CDR3 DNA sequence: TGTGCCAGCAGTTTCACACTAGCGGATCAAGAGACCCAGTACTTC. It specifies CASSFTLADQETQYF. This chain joins TRBV27 and TRBJ2-5, with TRBD2 matching over 8 bases. Germline V gene data show CDR1 as MNHEY and CDR2 as SMNVEV (reference sequence). V shed 3 bases, J shed 2 bases, and the junction held 5 bases outside the gene matches. The length of the CDR3 is 15 residues.